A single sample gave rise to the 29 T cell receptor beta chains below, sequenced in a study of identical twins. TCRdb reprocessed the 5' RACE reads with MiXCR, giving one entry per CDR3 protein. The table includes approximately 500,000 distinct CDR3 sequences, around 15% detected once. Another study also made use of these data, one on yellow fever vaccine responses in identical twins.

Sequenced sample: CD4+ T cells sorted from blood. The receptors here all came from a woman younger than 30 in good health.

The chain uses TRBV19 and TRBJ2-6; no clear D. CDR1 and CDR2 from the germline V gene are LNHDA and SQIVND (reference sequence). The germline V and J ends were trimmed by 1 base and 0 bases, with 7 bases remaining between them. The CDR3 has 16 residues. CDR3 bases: TGTGCCAGTAGTATAGGGCCTTCCTCTGGGGCCAACGTCCTGACTTTC. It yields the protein CASSIGPSSGANVLTF.

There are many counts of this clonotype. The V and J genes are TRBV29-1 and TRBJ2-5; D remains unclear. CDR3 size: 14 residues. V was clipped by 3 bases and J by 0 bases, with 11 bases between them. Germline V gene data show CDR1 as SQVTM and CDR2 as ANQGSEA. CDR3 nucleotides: TGCAGCGTTGAGGGAAGGCTCCACCAAGAGACCCAGTACTTC. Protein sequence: CSVEGRLHQETQYF.

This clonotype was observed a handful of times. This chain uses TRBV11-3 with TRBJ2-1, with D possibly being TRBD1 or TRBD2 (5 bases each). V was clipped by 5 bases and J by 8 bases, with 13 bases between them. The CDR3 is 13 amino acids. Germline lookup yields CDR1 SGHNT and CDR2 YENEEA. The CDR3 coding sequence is TGTGCCAGCAGCCGGGGCAGGCTCGATGAGCAGTTCTTC. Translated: CASSRGRLDEQFF.

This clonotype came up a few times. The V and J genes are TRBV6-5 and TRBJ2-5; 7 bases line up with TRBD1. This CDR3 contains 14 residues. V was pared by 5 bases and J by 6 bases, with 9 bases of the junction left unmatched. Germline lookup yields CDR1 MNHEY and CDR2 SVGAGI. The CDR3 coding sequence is TGTGCCAGCAGTCACGGACAGGAAGTCCAGACCCAGTACTTC. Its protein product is CASSHGQEVQTQYF.

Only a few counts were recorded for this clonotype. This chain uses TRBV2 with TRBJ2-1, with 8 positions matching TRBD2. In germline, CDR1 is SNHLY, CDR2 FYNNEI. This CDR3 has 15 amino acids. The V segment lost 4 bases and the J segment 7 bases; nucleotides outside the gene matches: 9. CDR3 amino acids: CASSVLSGSLNEQFF. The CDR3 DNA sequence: TGTGCCAGCAGTGTTCTCAGCGGGAGTTTGAATGAGCAGTTCTTC.

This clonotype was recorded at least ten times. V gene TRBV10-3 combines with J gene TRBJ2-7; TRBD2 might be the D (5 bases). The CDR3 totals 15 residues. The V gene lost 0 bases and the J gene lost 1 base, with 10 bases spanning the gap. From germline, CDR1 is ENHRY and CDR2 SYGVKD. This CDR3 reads CAISESGGFSYEQYV. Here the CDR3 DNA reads TGTGCCATCAGTGAGTCAGGCGGGTTTTCCTACGAGCAGTACGTC.

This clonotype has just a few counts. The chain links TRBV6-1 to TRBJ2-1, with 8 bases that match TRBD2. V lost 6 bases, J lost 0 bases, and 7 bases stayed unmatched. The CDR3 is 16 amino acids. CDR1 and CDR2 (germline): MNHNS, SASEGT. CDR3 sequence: CASRTQSGSSYNEQFF. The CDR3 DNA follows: TGTGCCAGCAGAACCCAGAGCGGGAGCTCCTACAATGAGCAGTTCTTC.

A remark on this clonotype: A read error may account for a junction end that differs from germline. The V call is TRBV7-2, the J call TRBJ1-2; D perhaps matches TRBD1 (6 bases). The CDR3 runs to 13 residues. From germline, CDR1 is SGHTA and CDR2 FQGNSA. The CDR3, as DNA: TGTGCCAGCAGCTTGTACGAGACAGGAGACCCCTTCTTC. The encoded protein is CASSLYETGDPFF.

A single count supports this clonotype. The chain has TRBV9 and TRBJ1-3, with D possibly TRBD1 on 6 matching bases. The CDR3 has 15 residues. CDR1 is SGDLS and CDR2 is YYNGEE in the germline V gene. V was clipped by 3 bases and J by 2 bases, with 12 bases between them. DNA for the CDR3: TGTGCCAGCAGCGCCGGGGAGGGGGCTGGAAACACCATATATTTT. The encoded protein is CASSAGEGAGNTIYF.

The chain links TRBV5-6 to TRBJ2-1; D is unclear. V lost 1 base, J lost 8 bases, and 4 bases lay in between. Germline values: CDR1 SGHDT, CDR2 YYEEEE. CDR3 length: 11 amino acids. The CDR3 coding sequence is TGTGCCAGCAGCTTGCTCCATGAGCAGTTCTTC. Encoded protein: CASSLLHEQFF. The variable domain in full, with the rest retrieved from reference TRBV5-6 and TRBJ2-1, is DAGVTQSPTHLIKTRGQQVTLRCSPKSGHDTVSWYQQALGQGPQFIFQYYEEEERQRGNFPDRFSGHQFPNYSSELNVNALLLGDSALYLCASSLLHEQFFGPGTRLTVL.

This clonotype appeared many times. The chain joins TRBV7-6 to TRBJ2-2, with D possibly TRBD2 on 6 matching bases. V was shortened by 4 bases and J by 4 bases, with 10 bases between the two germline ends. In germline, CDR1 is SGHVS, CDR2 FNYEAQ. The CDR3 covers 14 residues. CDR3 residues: CASSYMGGTGELFF. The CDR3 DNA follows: TGTGCCAGCAGCTATATGGGGGGCACCGGGGAGCTGTTTTTT.

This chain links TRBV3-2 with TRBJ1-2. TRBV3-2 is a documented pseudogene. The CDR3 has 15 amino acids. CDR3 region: CASSQELGMSYGYTF. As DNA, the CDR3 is TGTGCCAGCAGCCAAGAGTTGGGGATGAGCTATGGCTACACCTTC.

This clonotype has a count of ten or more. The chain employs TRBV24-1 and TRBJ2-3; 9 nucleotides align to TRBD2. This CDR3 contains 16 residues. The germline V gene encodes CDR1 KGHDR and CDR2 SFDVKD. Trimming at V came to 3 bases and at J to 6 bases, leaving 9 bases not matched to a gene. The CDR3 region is CATSDDSGLAYDTQYF. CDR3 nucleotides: TGTGCCACCAGTGATGATTCGGGACTAGCCTACGATACGCAGTATTTT.

The CDR3 DNA follows: TGTGCCAGCAGCGCCGGGACTAGCGGGAGTTTAGATACGCAGTATTTT. Translation gives CASSAGTSGSLDTQYF. V and J are TRBV9 and TRBJ2-3, with TRBD2 matching 14 bases. Trimming took 3 bases from V and 5 from J; bases not matched to a gene: 5. CDR3 size: 16 residues. CDR1 and CDR2 (germline): SGDLS, YYNGEE. The full variable domain, in which reference TRBV9 and TRBJ2-3 provide the parts outside the CDR3, is DSGVTQTPKHLITATGQRVTLRCSPRSGDLSVYWYQQSLDQGLQFLIQYYNGEERAKGNILERFSAQQFPDLHSELNLSSLELGDSALYFCASSAGTSGSLDTQYFGPGTRLTVL.

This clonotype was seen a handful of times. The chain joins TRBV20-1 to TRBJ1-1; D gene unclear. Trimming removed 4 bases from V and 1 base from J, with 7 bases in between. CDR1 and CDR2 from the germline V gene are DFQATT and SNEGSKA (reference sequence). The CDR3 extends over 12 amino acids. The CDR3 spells CSANNGNTEAFF. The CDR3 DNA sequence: TGCAGTGCTAATAATGGGAACACTGAAGCTTTCTTT.

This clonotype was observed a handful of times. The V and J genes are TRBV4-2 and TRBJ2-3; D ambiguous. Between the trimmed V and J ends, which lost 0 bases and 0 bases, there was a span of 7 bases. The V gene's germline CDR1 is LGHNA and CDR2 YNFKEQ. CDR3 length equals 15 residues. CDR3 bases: TGTGCCAGCAGCCAAGATGGTCCTAGCACAGATACGCAGTATTTT. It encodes CASSQDGPSTDTQYF.

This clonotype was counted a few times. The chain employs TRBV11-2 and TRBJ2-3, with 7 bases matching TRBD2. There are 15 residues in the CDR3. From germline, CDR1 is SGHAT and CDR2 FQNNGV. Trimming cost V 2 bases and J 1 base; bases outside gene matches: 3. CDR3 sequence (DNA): TGTGCCAGCAGCTTATTTCTAGCGGGCACAGATACGCAGTATTTT. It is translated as CASSLFLAGTDTQYF.

CDR3 amino acids: CASSDHLAGVTGELFF. The DNA for the CDR3 is TGCGCCAGCAGTGATCACCTAGCGGGGGTCACCGGGGAGCTGTTTTTT. This sequence joins TRBV10-1 and TRBJ2-2, with 10 bases that match TRBD2. Germline V gives CDR1 WNHNN, CDR2 SYGVQD (reference sequence). V lost 3 bases, J lost 4 bases, and 5 bases stayed unmatched. The CDR3 runs to 16 residues.

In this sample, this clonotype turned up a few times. The CDR3 spells CASSFHGSRGLAGNEQFF. DNA of the CDR3: TGTGCCAGCAGTTTTCATGGTTCTCGGGGACTAGCGGGCAATGAGCAGTTCTTC. J is TRBJ2-1 and V is TRBV12-3 or TRBV12-4; 12 positions agree with TRBD2. This CDR3 region has 18 residues. V lost 3 bases, J lost 6 bases, and 12 bases stayed unmatched.

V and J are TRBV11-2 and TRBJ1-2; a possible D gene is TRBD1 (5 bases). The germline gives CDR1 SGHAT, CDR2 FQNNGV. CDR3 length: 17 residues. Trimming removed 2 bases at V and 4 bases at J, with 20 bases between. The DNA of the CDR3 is TGTGCCAGCAGCTTAATCGAACCAGGGCAGCGTGCCTATGGCTACACCTTC. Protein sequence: CASSLIEPGQRAYGYTF.

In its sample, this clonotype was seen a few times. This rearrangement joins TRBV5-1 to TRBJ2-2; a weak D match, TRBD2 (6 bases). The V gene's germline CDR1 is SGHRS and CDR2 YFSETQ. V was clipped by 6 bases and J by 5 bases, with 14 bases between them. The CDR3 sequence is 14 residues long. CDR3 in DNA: TGCGCCAGCACCATCCCCGCGGGGACCGGGGAGCTGTTTTTT. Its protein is CASTIPAGTGELFF.

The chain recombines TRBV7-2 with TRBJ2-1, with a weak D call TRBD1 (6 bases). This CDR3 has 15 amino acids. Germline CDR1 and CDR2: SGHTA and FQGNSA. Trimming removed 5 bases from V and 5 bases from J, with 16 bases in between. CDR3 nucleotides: TGTGCCAGCAGCCTTACAGGGACACCGAACAATGAGCAGTTCTTC. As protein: CASSLTGTPNNEQFF.

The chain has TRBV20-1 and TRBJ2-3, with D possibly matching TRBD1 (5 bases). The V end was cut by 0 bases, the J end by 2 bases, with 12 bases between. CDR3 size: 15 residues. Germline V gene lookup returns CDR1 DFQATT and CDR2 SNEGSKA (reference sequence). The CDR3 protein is CSARDGTGSTDTQYF. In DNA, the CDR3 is TGCAGTGCTAGAGATGGAACAGGCTCCACAGATACGCAGTATTTT.

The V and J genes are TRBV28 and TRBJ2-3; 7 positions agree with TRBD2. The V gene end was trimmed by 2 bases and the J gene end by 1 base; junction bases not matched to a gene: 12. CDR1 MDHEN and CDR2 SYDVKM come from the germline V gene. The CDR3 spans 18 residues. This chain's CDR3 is CASSLPNPGAGGTDTQYF. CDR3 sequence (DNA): TGTGCCAGCAGTTTACCCAACCCCGGGGCGGGGGGCACAGATACGCAGTATTTT.

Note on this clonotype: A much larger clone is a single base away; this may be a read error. CDR3 DNA: TGCTGTGCTAGATCCCCGCAGTCTCCGAGCACAGATACGCAGTATTTT. Its protein is CCARSPQSPSTDTQYF. This chain joins TRBV20-1 and TRBJ2-3, with D hard to call. The CDR3 spans 16 residues. Germline V gene data show CDR1 as DFQATT and CDR2 as SNEGSKA (reference sequence).

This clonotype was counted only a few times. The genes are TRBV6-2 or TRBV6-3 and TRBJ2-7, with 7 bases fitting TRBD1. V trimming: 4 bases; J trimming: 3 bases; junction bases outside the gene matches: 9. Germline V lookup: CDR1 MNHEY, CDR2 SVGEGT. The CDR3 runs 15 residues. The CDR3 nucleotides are TGTGCCAGCAGTTCCGACAGGGAAGCTCTCTACGAGCAGTACGTC. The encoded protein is CASSSDREALYEQYV.

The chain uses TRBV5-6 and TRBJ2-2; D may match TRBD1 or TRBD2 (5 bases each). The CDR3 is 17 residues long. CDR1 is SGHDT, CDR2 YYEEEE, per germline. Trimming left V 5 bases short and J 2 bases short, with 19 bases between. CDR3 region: CASSPTPSGLNTGELFF. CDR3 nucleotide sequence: TGTGCCAGCAGTCCGACTCCCTCGGGGCTTAACACCGGGGAGCTGTTTTTT. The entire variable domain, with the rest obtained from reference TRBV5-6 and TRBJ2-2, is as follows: DAGVTQSPTHLIKTRGQQVTLRCSPKSGHDTVSWYQQALGQGPQFIFQYYEEEERQRGNFPDRFSGHQFPNYSSELNVNALLLGDSALYLCASSPTPSGLNTGELFFGEGSRLTVL.

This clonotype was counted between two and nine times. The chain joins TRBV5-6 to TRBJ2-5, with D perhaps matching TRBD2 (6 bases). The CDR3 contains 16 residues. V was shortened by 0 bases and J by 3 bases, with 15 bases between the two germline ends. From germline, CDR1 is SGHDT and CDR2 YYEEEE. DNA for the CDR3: TGTGCCAGCAGCTTGGGCCCCACTCGGAGGGAAGAGACCCAGTACTTC. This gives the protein CASSLGPTRREETQYF. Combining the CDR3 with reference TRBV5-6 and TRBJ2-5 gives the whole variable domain DAGVTQSPTHLIKTRGQQVTLRCSPKSGHDTVSWYQQALGQGPQFIFQYYEEEERQRGNFPDRFSGHQFPNYSSELNVNALLLGDSALYLCASSLGPTRREETQYFGPGTRLLVL.

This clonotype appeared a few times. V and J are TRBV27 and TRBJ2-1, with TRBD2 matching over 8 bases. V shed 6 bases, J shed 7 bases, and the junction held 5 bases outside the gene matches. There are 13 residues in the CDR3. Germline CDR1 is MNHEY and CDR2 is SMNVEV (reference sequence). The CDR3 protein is CASRAGGRNEQFF. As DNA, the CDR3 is TGTGCCAGCAGGGCGGGAGGTCGGAATGAGCAGTTCTTC.